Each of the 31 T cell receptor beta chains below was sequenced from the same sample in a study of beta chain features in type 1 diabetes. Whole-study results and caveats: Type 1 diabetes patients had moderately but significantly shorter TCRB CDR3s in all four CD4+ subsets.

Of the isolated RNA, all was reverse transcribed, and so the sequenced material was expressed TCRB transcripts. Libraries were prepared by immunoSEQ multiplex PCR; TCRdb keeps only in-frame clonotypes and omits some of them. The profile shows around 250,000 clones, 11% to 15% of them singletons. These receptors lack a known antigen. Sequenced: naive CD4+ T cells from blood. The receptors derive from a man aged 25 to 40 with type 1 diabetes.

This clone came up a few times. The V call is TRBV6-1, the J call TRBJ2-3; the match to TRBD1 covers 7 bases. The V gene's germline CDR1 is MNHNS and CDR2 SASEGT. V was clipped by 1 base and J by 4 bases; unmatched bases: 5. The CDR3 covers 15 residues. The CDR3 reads CASSEGAGGADTQYF. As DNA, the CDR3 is TGTGCCAGCAGTGAAGGGGCAGGGGGAGCAGATACGCAGTATTTT.

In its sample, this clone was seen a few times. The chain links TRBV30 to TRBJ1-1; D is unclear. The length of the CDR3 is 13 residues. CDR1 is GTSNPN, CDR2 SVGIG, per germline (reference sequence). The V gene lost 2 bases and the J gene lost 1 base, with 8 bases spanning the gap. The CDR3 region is CAWSIQPNTEAFF. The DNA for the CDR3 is TGTGCCTGGAGTATACAGCCGAACACTGAAGCTTTCTTT.

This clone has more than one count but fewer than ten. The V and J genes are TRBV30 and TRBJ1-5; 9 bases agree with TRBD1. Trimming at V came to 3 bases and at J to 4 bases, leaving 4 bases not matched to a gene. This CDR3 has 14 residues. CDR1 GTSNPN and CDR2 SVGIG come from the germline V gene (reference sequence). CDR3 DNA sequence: TGTGCCTGGAGCCCTGACAGGGGGAATCAGCCCCAGCATTTT. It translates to CAWSPDRGNQPQHF.

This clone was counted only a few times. CDR3 nucleotides: TGTGCCATCAGTACTAGCGGGAGTCACAATGAGCAGTTCTTC. Translated, it gives CAISTSGSHNEQFF. This sequence joins TRBV10-3 and TRBJ2-1, with 11 bases fitting TRBD2. CDR3 length: 14 amino acids. V trimming: 5 bases; J trimming: 5 bases; junction bases outside the gene matches: 2. Germline V lookup: CDR1 ENHRY, CDR2 SYGVKD.

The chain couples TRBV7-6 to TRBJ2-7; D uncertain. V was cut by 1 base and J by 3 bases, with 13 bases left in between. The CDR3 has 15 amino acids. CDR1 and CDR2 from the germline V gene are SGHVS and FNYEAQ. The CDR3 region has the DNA TGTGCCAGCAGCTTAGGGGCAAGCAAGAACTACGAGCAGTACTTC. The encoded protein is CASSLGASKNYEQYF.

CDR3 DNA: TGTGCCAGCAGCGCAATCGGCGGTCAGCCCCAGCATTTT. Its translation is CASSAIGGQPQHF. This chain connects TRBV9 to TRBJ1-5; D is uncertain. Germline V gene data show CDR1 as SGDLS and CDR2 as YYNGEE. The CDR3 is 13 residues long. The V end was cut by 3 bases, the J end by 6 bases, with 10 bases between. Supplemented by reference TRBV9 and TRBJ1-5, the full variable domain reads DSGVTQTPKHLITATGQRVTLRCSPRSGDLSVYWYQQSLDQGLQFLIQYYNGEERAKGNILERFSAQQFPDLHSELNLSSLELGDSALYFCASSAIGGQPQHFGDGTRLSIL.

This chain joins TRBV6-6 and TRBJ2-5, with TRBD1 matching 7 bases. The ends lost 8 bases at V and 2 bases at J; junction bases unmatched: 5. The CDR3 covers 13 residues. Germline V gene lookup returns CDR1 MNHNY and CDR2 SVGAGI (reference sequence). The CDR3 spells CASARTGQETQYF. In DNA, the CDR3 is TGTGCCAGCGCTAGGACAGGACAAGAGACCCAGTACTTC.

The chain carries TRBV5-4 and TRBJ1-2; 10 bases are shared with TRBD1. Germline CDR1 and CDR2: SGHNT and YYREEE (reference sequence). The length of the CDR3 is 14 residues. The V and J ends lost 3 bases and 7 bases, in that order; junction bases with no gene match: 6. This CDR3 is CASSSGQGLSGYTF. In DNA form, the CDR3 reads TGTGCCAGCAGCTCGGGACAGGGGCTGAGTGGCTACACCTTC.

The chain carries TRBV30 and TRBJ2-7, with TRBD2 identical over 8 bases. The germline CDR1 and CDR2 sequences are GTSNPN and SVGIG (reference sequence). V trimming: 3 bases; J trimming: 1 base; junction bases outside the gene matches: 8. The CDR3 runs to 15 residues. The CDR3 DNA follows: TGTGCCTGGAGATCGGGGCCTAGCGGGTCCTACGAGCAGTACTTC. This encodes CAWRSGPSGSYEQYF.

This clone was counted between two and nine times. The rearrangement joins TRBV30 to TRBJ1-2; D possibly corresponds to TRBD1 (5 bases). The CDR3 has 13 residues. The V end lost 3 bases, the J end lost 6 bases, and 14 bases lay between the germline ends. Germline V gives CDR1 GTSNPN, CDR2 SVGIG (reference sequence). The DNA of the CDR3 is TGTGCCTGGAGGAACAGGAATCTAAATGGCTACACCTTC. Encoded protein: CAWRNRNLNGYTF.

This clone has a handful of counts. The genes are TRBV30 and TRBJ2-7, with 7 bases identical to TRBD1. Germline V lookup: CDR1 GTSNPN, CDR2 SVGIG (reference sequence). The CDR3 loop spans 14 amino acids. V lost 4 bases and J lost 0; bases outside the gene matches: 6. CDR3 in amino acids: CAWTRDSVSYEQYF. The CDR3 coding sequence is TGTGCCTGGACCAGGGACAGTGTCTCCTACGAGCAGTACTTC. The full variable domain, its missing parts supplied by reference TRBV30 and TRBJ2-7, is SQTIHQWPATLVQPVGSPLSLECTVEGTSNPNLYWYRQAAGRGLQLLFYSVGIGQISSEVPQNLSASRPQDRQFILSSKKLLLSDSGFYLCAWTRDSVSYEQYFGPGTRLTVT.

The CDR3 DNA sequence: TGTGCCAGCAGTTCGACAGGGGCTGGGGCCAACGTCCTGACTTTC. The encoded protein is CASSSTGAGANVLTF. The chain links TRBV7-2 to TRBJ2-6; 8 bases are shared with TRBD1. Germline assignment: CDR1 SGHTA and CDR2 FQGNSA. Trimming at V came to 6 bases and at J to 2 bases, leaving 3 bases not matched to a gene. The CDR3 consists of 15 residues.

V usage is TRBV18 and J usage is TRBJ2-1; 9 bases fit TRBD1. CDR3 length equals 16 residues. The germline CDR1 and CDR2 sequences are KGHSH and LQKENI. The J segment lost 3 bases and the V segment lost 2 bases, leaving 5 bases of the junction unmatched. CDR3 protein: CASSPLGQGRYNEQFF. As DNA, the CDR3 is TGTGCCAGCTCACCATTAGGACAGGGGCGCTACAATGAGCAGTTCTTC.

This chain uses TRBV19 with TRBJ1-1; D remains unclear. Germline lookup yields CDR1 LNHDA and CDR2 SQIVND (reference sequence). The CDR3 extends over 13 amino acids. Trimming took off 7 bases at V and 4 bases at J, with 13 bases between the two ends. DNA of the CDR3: TGTGCCAGTACCGTCGTTGGAGGCACTGAAGCTTTCTTT. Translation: CASTVVGGTEAFF.

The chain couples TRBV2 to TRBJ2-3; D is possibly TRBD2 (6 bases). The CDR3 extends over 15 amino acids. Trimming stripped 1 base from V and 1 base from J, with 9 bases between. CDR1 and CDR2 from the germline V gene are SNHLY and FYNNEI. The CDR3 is CASSEVGGGTDTQYF. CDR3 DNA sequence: TGTGCCAGCAGTGAAGTCGGGGGTGGCACAGATACGCAGTATTTT.

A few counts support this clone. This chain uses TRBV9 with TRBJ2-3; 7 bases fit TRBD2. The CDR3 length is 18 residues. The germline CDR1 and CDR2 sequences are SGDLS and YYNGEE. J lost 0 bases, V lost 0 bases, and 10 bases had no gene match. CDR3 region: CASSVGLAVQSSTDTQYF. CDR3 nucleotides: TGTGCCAGCAGCGTAGGGCTAGCGGTACAGTCTAGCACAGATACGCAGTATTTT. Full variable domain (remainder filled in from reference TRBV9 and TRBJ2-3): DSGVTQTPKHLITATGQRVTLRCSPRSGDLSVYWYQQSLDQGLQFLIQYYNGEERAKGNILERFSAQQFPDLHSELNLSSLELGDSALYFCASSVGLAVQSSTDTQYFGPGTRLTVL.

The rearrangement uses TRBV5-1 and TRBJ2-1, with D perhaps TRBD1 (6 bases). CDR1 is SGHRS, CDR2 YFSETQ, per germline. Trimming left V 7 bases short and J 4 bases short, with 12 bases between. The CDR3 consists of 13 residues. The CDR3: CASEGQVYNEQFF. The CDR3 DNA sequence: TGCGCCAGCGAGGGACAAGTTTACAATGAGCAGTTCTTC.

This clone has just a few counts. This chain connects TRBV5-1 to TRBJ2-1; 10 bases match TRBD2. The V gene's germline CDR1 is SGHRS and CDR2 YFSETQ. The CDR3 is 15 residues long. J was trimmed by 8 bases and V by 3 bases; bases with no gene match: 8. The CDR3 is CASSSSGRNLDEQFF. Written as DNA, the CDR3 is TGCGCCAGCAGCTCTAGCGGGAGAAATCTCGATGAGCAGTTCTTC.

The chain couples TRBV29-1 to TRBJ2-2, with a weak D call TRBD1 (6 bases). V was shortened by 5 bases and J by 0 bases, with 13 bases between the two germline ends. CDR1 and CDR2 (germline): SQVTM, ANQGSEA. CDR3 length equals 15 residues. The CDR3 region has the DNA TGCAGCGTTAAGTTGGGGGCGACGAACACCGGGGAGCTGTTTTTT. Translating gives CSVKLGATNTGELFF.

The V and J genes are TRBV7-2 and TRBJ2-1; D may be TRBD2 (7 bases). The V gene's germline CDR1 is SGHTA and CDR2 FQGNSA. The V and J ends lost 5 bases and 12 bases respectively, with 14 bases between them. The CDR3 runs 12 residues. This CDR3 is CASSLGGPVQFF. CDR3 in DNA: TGTGCCAGCAGCCTCGGGGGGCCGGTGCAGTTCTTC.

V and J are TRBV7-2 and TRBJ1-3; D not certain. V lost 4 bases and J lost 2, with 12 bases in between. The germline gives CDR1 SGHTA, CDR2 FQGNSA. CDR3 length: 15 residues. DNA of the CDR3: TGTGCCAGCAGCTGGCGGGAAGGTACTGGAAACACCATATATTTT. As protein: CASSWREGTGNTIYF. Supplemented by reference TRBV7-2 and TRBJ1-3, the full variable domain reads GAGVSQSPSNKVTEKGKDVELRCDPISGHTALYWYRQSLGQGLEFLIYFQGNSAPDKSGLPSDRFSAERTGGSVSTLTIQRTQQEDSAVYLCASSWREGTGNTIYFGEGSWLTVV.

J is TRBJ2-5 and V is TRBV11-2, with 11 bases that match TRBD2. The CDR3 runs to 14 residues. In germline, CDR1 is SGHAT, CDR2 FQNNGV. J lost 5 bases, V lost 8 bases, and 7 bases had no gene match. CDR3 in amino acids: CASSVAGGRETQYF. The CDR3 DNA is TGTGCCAGCTCAGTAGCGGGGGGGAGGGAGACCCAGTACTTC.

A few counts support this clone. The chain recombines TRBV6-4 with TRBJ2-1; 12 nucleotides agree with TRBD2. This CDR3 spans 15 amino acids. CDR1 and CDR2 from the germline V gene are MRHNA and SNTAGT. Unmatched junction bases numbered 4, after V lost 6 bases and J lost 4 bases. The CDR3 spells CASSRLAGEYNEQFF. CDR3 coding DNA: TGTGCCAGCAGCCGACTAGCGGGGGAGTACAATGAGCAGTTCTTC.

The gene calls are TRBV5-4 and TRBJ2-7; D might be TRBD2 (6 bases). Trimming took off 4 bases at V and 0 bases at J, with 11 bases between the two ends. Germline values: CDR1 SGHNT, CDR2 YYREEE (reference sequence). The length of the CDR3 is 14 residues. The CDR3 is CASSGTYSSYEQYF. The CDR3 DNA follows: TGTGCCAGCAGCGGGACTTACAGCTCCTACGAGCAGTACTTC.

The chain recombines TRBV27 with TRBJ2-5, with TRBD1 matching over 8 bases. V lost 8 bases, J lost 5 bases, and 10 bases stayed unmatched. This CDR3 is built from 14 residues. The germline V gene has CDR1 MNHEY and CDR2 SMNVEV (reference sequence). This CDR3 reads CASSSGGLPETQYF. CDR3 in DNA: TGTGCCAGCTCCTCAGGGGGCCTTCCTGAGACCCAGTACTTC.

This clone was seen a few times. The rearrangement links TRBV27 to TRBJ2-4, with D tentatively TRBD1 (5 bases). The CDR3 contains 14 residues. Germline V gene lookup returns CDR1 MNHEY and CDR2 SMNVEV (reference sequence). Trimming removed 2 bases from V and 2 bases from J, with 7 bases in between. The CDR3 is CASSLQGTKNIQYF. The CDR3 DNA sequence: TGTGCCAGCAGTTTACAGGGTACCAAAAACATTCAGTACTTC.

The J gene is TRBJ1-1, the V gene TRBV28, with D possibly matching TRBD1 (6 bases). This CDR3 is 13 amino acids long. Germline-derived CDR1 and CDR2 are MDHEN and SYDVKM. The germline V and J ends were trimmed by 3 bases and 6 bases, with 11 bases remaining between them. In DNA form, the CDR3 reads TGTGCCAGCAGTTTTACGCAGGGGTCTGAAGCTTTCTTT. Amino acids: CASSFTQGSEAFF.

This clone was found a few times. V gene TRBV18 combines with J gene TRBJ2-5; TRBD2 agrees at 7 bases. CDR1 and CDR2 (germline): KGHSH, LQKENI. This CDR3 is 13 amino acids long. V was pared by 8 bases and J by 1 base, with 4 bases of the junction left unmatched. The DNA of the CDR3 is TGTGCCAGCCGTTGGACTAGCCAAGAGACCCAGTACTTC. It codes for CASRWTSQETQYF.

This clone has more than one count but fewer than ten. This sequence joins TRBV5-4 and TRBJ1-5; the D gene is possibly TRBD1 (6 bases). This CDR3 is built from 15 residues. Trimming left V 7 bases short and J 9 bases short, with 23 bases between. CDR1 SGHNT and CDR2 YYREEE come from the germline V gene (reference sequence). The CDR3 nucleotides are TGTGCCAGCTCCAATGGGGGCCAGCGAGCTTCGCCCCAGCATTTT. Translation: CASSNGGQRASPQHF.

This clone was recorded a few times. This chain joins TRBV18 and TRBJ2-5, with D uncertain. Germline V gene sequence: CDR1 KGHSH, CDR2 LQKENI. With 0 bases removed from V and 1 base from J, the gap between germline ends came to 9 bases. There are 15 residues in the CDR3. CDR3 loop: CASSPPYNPQETQYF. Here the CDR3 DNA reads TGTGCCAGCTCACCACCGTACAACCCCCAAGAGACCCAGTACTTC.

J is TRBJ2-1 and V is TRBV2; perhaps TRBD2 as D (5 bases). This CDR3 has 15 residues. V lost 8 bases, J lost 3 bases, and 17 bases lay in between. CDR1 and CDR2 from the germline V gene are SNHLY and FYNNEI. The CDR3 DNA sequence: TGTGCCAGCTCCGGGAACGGACCGAGCTACAATGAGCAGTTCTTC. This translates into CASSGNGPSYNEQFF.